The subject of this entry is one T cell receptor beta chain. This study enrolled people aged about 18 to 100 from roughly 22 US geographic areas. A PCR-confirmed or clinician-diagnosed COVID-19 case had contacted exposed participants within 2 weeks of entry. The data were obtained in a study of blood T cell repertoires in COVID-19. Study information: In each case, the material was cDNA or gDNA derived from T cells, B-cell-depleted T cells, or PBMCs.

Germline values: CDR1 SGHTA, CDR2 FQGNSA. The CDR3 is made up of 15 amino acids. With 1 base removed from V and 1 base from J, the gap between germline ends came to 10 bases. In the authors' methods: Scientists estimated how many nucleated cells there were by amplifying reference gene primers. Sequencing used immunoSEQ multiplex PCR; TCRdb keeps in-frame clones, though not all of them. V and J calls and clone size come straight from that table; D and trimming were deduced from the DNA. The sample contains approximately 300,000 clones, over 90% of which appear only once. The receptor comes from a woman aged 25-40 years who had been exposed to COVID-19. Material for sequencing was PBMCs or T cells enriched from blood (not recorded which). The rearrangement links TRBV7-2 to TRBJ1-1, with D possibly matching TRBD1 (5 bases). The CDR3 DNA is TGTGCCAGCAGCTTAGGGGGCTGGTGGAACACTGAAGCTTTCTTT. Encoded protein: CASSLGGWWNTEAFF.